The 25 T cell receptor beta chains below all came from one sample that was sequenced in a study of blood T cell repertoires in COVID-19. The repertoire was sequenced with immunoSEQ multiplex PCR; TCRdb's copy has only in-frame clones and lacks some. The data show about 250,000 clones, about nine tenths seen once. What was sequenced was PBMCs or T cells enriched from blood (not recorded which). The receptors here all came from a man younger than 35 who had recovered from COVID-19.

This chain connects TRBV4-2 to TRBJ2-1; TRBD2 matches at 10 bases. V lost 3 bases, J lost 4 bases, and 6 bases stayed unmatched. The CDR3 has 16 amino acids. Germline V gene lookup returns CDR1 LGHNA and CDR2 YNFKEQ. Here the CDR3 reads CASSQVLAGPYNEQFF. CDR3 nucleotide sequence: TGTGCCAGCAGCCAGGTACTAGCGGGACCTTACAATGAGCAGTTCTTC.

CDR3 in DNA: TGTGCCAGCAGCCAAGGTTTAGTCACTGAAGCTTTCTTT. Translated, it gives CASSQGLVTEAFF. This chain connects TRBV3-1 (or the pseudogene TRBV3-2) to TRBJ1-1; the D is unclear. Germline-derived CDR1 and CDR2 are LGHDT and YNNKEL (reference sequence). The CDR3 totals 13 residues. V dropped 1 base and J dropped 4 bases, with 7 bases sitting between them.

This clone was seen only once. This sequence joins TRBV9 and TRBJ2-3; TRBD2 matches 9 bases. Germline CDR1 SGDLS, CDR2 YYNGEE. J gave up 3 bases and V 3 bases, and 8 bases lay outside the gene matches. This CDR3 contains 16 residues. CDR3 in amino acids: CASSAGTSYGTDTQYF. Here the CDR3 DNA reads TGTGCCAGCAGCGCTGGGACTAGCTATGGTACAGATACGCAGTATTTT.

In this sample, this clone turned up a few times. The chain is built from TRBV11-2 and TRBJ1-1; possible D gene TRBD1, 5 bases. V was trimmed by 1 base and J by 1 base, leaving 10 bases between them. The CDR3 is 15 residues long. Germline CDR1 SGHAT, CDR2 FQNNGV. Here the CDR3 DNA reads TGTGCCAGCAGCTTAGGGCAGGGCCGGAACACTGAAGCTTTCTTT. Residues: CASSLGQGRNTEAFF.

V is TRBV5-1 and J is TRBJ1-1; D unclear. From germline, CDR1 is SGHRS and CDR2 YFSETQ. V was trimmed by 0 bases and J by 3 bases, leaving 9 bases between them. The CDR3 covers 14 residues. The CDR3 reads CASSLDVGDTEAFF. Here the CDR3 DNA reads TGCGCCAGCAGCTTGGATGTGGGCGACACTGAAGCTTTCTTT. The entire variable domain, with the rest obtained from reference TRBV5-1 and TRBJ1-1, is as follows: KAGVTQTPRYLIKTRGQQVTLSCSPISGHRSVSWYQQTPGQGLQFLFEYFSETQRNKGNFPGRFSGRQFSNSRSEMNVSTLELGDSALYLCASSLDVGDTEAFFGQGTRLTVV.

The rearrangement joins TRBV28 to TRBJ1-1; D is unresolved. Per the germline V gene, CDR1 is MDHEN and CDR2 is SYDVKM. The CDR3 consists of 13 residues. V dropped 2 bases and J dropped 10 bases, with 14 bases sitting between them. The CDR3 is CASSLQTSIGAFF. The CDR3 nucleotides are TGTGCCAGCAGTTTACAAACGTCCATCGGAGCTTTCTTT.

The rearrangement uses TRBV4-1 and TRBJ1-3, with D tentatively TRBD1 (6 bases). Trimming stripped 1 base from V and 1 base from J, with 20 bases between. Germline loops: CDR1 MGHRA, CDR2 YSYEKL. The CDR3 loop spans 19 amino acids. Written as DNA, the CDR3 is TGCGCCAGCAGCCAAGTAGATATGGGATTCGGGACATCTGGAAACACCATATATTTT. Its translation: CASSQVDMGFGTSGNTIYF.

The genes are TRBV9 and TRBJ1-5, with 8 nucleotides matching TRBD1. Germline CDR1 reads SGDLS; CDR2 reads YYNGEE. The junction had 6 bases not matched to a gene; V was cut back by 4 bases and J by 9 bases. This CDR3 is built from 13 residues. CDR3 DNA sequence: TGTGCCAGCAGCCGACAGGGGAGGAGGCCCCAGCATTTT. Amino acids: CASSRQGRRPQHF.

The CDR3 sequence is CASSAVGQDSSYEQYF. The CDR3 DNA reads as TGTGCCAGCAGCGCCGTAGGACAGGATAGCTCCTACGAGCAGTACTTC. The chain employs TRBV5-6 and TRBJ2-7, with 7 bases identical to TRBD1. Germline CDR1 reads SGHDT; CDR2 reads YYEEEE. V trimming: 4 bases; J trimming: 0 bases; junction bases outside the gene matches: 10. The CDR3 is 16 residues long.

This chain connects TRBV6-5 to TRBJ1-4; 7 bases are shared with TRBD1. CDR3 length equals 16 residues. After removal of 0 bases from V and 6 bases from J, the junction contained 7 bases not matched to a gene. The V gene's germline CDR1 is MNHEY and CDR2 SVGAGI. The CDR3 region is CASSYSGTVIYEKLFF. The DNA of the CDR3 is TGTGCCAGCAGTTACTCCGGGACAGTGATTTATGAAAAACTGTTTTTT.

CDR3 sequence: CAISDPGGRETQYF. CDR3 bases: TGTGCCATCAGTGATCCGGGGGGCAGAGAGACCCAGTACTTC. The V gene is TRBV10-3, the J gene TRBJ2-5, with D tentatively TRBD2 (7 bases). The CDR3 has 14 residues. Trimming shortened V by 3 bases and J by 4 bases, and 12 bases separated the two germline ends. Looked up from germline, CDR1 is ENHRY and CDR2 is SYGVKD.

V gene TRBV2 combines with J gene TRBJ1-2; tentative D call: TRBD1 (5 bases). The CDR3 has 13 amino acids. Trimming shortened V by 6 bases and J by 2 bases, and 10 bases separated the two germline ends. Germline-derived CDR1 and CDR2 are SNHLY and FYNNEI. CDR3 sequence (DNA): TGTGCCAGCAGCCTCACAGGAAACTATGGCTACACCTTC. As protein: CASSLTGNYGYTF.

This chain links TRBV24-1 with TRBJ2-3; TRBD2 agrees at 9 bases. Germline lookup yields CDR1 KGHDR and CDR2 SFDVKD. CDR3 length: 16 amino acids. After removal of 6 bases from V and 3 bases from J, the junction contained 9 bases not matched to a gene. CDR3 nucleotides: TGTGCCACCAGTTTAGGCGGGAGGGGAGAGACAGATACGCAGTATTTT. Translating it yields CATSLGGRGETDTQYF.

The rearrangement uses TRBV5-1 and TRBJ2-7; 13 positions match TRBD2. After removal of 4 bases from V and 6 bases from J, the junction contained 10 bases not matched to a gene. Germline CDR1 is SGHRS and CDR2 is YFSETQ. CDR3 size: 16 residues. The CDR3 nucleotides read TGCGCCAGCAGCGGAGGACTAGCGGGAGCCTTCGGCGAGCAGTACTTC. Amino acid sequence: CASSGGLAGAFGEQYF.

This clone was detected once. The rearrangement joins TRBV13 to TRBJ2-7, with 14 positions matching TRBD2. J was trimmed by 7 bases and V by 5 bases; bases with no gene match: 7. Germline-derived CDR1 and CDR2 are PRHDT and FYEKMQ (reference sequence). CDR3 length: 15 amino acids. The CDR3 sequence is CASSLPGLAGVEQYF. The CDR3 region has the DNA TGTGCCAGCAGCCTACCGGGACTAGCGGGAGTTGAGCAGTACTTC.

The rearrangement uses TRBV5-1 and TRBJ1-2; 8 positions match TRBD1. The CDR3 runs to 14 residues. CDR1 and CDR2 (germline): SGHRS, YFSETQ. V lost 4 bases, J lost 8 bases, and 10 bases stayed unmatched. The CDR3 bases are TGCGCCAGCAGCCTGGGAGACAGGGGAGGAGGCTACACCTTC. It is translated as CASSLGDRGGGYTF.

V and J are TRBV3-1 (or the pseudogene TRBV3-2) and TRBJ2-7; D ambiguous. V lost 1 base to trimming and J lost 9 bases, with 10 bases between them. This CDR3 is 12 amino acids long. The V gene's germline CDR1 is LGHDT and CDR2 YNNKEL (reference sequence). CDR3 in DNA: TGTGCCAGCAGCCAAGGTGTGTCTAGGCAGTACTTC. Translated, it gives CASSQGVSRQYF.

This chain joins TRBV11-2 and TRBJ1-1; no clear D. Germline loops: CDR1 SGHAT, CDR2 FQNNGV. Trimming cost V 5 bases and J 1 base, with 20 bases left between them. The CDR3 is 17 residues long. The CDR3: CASSPPITGGWNTEAFF. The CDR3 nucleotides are TGTGCCAGCAGCCCCCCCATTACTGGAGGGTGGAACACTGAAGCTTTCTTT.

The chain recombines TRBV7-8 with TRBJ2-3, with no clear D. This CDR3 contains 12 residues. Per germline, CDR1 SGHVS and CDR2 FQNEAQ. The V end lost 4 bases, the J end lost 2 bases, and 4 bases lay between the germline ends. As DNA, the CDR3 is TGTGCCAGCAGCTCAAACACAGATACGCAGTATTTT. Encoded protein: CASSSNTDTQYF.

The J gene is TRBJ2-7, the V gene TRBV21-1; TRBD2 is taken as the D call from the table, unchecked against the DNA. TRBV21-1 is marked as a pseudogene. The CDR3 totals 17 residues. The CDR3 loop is CASTPKGSGGDFYEQYF. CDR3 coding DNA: TGTGCCAGCACTCCAAAGGGGAGCGGGGGAGATTTCTACGAGCAGTACTTC.

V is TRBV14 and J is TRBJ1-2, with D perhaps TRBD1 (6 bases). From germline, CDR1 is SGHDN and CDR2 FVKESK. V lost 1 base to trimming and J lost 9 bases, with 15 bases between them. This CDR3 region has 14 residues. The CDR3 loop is CASSQARAGTRYTF. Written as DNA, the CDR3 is TGTGCCAGCAGCCAAGCGAGGGCAGGGACACGCTACACCTTC.

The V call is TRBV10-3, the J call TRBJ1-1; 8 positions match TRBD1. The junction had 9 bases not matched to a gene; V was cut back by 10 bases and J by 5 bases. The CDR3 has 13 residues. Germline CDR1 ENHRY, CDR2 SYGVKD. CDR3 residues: CATAGQGGTEAFF. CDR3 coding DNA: TGTGCCACCGCCGGACAGGGAGGGACTGAAGCTTTCTTT.

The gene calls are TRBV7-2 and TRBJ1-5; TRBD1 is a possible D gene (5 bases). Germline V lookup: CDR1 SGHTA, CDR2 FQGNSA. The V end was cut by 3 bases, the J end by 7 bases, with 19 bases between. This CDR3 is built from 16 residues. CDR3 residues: CASSLGSQASNQPQHF. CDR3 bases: TGTGCCAGCAGCTTGGGATCACAGGCCTCCAACCAGCCCCAGCATTTT.

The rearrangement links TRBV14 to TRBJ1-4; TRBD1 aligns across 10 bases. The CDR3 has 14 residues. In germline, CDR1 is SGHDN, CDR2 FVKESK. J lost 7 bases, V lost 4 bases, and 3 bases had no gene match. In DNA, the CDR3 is TGTGCCAGCAGCCGACAGGGGGCGAGTGAAAAACTGTTTTTT. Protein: CASSRQGASEKLFF.

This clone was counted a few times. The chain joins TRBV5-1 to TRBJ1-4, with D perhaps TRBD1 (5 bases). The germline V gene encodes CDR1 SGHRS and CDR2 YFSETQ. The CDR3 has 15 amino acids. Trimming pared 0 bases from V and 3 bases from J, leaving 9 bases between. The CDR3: CASSLEGASNEKLFF. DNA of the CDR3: TGCGCCAGCAGCTTGGAAGGGGCGTCTAATGAAAAACTGTTTTTT.